This T cell receptor (beta chain) was documented in a study of CD8+ T cells in alopecia areata. Sequencing relied on a cDNA template that was reverse transcribed from extracted RNA. The table came from immunoSEQ multiplex PCR; TCRdb's copy has only in-frame clones and leaves some out. The sample lists under 250,000 clones, approximately 65% occurring once. The treatment here: oral pan-JAK inhibitor, 5-10 mg twice daily. The sequence derives from a human donor with alopecia areata. Here the sequenced sample was CD4+ T cells sorted from blood, taken between weeks 44 and 45, from a patient treated with tofacitinib.

The CDR3 spells CASSDLGGREKLFF. The CDR3 DNA sequence: TGTGCCAGCAGTGATCTAGGCGGGAGGGAAAAACTGTTTTTT. The rearrangement joins TRBV25-1 to TRBJ1-4; D is ambiguous. Germline V CDR1 and CDR2: MGHDK, SYGVNS. The germline V and J ends were trimmed by 3 bases and 8 bases, with 13 bases remaining between them. The CDR3 sequence is 14 residues long.